The source of this TCR beta chain is a study of cytomegalovirus exposure and HLA in healthy donors. Study-wide findings and caveats: Equally common other TCR beta chains were less clonally expanded than HLA-associated ones, a later analysis found. Associated with cytomegalovirus, according to the listing, were some 180 TCR beta chains. Analyses of presence and absence presupposed an approximately uniform sequencing depth across donors. The later analysis indicated that the majority of CMV-associated TCR beta chains appeared HLA-restricted.

Germline V gene lookup returns CDR1 MNHNY and CDR2 SVGAGI (reference sequence). The CDR3 is 14 amino acids. The V end was cut by 3 bases, the J end by 0 bases, with 9 bases between. Concerning this clone itself: Its cognate antigen is unknown.

PCR used 60 Vbeta primers and 13 Jbeta primers. TCRdb's table, derived via immunoSEQ multiplex PCR, lists solely in-frame clones and lacks some. The repertoire consists of fewer than 150,000 clones, with approximately 85% occurring once and the leading ten covering 6.7%. The receptor was derived from a woman in her 30s in good health and CMV-seropositive. The chain uses TRBV6-6 and TRBJ2-7, with TRBD2 as a possible D gene (5 bases). Specimen: PBMCs. The CDR3 DNA is TGTGCCAGCAGTTATCCGGGGAGCTCCTACGAGCAGTACTTC. Its protein product is CASSYPGSSYEQYF.